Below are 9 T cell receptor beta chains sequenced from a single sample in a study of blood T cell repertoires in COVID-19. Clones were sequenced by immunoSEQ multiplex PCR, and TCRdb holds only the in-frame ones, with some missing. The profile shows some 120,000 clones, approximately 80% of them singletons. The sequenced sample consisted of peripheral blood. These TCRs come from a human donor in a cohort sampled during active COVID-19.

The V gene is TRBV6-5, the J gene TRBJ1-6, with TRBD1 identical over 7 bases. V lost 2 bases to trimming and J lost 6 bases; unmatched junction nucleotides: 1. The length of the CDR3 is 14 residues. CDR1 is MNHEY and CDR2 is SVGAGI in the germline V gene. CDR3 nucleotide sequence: TGTGCCAGCAGTTACGGGACAGCTAATTCACCCCTCCACTTT. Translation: CASSYGTANSPLHF.

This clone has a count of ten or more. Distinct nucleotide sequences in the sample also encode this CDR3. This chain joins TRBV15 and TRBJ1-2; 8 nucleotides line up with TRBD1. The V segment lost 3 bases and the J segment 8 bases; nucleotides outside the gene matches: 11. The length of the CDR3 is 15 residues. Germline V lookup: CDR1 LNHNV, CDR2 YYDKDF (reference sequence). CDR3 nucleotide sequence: TGTGCCACCAGCAGGGGTCGACAGGGGCTGGGGGGCTACACCTTC. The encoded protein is CATSRGRQGLGGYTF.

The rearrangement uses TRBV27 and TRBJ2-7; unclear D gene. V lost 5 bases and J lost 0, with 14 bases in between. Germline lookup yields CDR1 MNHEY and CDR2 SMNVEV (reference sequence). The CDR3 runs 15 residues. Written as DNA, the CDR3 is TGTGCCAGCAGTCCATTCGCGGTGAGCTCCTACGAGCAGTACTTC. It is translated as CASSPFAVSSYEQYF.

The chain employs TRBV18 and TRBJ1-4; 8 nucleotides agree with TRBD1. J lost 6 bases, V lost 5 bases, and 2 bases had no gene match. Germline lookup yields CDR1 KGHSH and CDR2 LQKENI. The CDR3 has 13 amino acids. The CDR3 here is CASSSGQDEKLFF. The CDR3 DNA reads TGTGCCAGCTCATCGGGACAGGATGAAAAACTGTTTTTT.

CDR3 coding DNA: TGTGCCACCAGCAGAGACAGGGGTCCTTACGAGCAGTACTTC. This sequence encodes CATSRDRGPYEQYF. The J gene is TRBJ2-7, the V gene TRBV15; tentatively, D is TRBD1 (6 bases). This CDR3 comprises 14 residues. CDR1 and CDR2 (germline): LNHNV, YYDKDF (reference sequence). With 0 bases removed from V and 4 bases from J, the gap between germline ends came to 10 bases.

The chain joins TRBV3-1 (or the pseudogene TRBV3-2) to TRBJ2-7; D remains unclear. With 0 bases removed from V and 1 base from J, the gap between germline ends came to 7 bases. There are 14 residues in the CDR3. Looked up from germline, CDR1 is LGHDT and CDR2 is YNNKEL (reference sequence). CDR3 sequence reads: CASSQDRVSYEQYF. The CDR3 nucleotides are TGTGCCAGCAGCCAAGATCGAGTGTCCTACGAGCAGTACTTC.

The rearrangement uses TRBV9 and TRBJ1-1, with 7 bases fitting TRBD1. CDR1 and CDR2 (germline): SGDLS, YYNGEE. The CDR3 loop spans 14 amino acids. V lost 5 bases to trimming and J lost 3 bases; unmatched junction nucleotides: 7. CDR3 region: CASREGGWDTEAFF. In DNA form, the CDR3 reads TGTGCCAGCAGGGAAGGGGGCTGGGACACTGAAGCTTTCTTT. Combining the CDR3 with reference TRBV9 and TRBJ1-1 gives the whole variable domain DSGVTQTPKHLITATGQRVTLRCSPRSGDLSVYWYQQSLDQGLQFLIQYYNGEERAKGNILERFSAQQFPDLHSELNLSSLELGDSALYFCASREGGWDTEAFFGQGTRLTVV.

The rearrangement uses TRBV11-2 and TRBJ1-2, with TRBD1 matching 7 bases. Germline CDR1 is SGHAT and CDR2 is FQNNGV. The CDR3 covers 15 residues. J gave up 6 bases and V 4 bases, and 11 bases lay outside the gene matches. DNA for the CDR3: TGTGCCAGCAGCTCCCTAGGACAGGCATCGGATGGCTACACCTTC. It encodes CASSSLGQASDGYTF.

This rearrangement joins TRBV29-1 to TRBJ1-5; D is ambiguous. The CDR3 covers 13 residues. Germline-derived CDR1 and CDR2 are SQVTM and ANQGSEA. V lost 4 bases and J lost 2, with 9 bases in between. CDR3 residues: CSVAREGNQPQHF. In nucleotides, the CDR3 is TGCAGCGTTGCCCGGGAGGGCAATCAGCCCCAGCATTTT.